This TCR beta chain was recorded in a study of regulatory T cells in long-lasting Graves disease. Study outcomes and limitations: Newly diagnosed patients shared 750 to 1,000 public clonotypes; persistent patients shared approximately 2,900.

For TCR beta, libraries came from iRepertoire HTBI primers and Arm-PCR of CDR3 regions. TCRdb recomputed calls from the multiplex PCR reads with MiXCR, one row per CDR3 protein. This table holds roughly 350,000 distinct CDR3 sequences, 16% found once. CDR3 length: 15 amino acids. CDR1 and CDR2 from the germline V gene are SSHAT and FNYEAQ (reference sequence). This clonotype came up many times. Its antigen remains unknown. The germline gene is not matched at one end of the junction; a read error may be the cause. This sample's time point: newly diagnosed GD, antithyroid drugs for less than 3 months. The TCR library was made from RNA extracted from PBMCs. Another study also made use of these data, one on T cells in Graves' hyperthyroidism and ophthalmopathy. That source notes: No ophthalmopathy progression within 18 months constituted stable Graves' hyperthyroidism. The TCR CDR3 first-round RT-PCR relied on the HTBI primer set. Most clonotypes expanded in the thyroid (above 0.001) were also present in blood.

Sequencing was performed on peripheral blood mononuclear cells (PBMCs), taken at new diagnosis, from a patient treated with antithyroid drugs. This chain uses TRBV7-7 with TRBJ2-1, with 10 bases that match TRBD2. The sequence came from a woman younger than 35 with Graves disease. The CDR3 here is CASSRTTSGLNEQFF. As DNA, the CDR3 is TGTGCTAGCAGCCGAACGACTAGCGGGCTCAATGAGCAGTTCTTC.